The source of this T cell receptor (beta chain) is a study of blood T cell repertoires in COVID-19. About the study: Nucleic acid was either cDNA or gDNA, and it came from T cells, B-cell-depleted T cells, or PBMCs.

Sequencing used immunoSEQ multiplex PCR; TCRdb keeps in-frame clones, though not all of them. The data contain fewer than 350,000 clones, around 87% of them singletons. Germline assignment: CDR1 SGHTA and CDR2 FQGNSA. This CDR3 has 17 amino acids. V was clipped by 3 bases and J by 7 bases, with 25 bases between them. Sequencing was done on a sample of peripheral blood. The sequence was collected from a woman between 50 and 59 years old who had recovered from COVID-19. This chain uses TRBV7-2 with TRBJ2-7; possibly TRBD1 for D (5 bases). This CDR3 reads CASSLLGWAGSKNEQYF. As DNA, the CDR3 is TGTGCCAGCAGCTTGCTGGGGTGGGCAGGGTCAAAAAATGAGCAGTACTTC.